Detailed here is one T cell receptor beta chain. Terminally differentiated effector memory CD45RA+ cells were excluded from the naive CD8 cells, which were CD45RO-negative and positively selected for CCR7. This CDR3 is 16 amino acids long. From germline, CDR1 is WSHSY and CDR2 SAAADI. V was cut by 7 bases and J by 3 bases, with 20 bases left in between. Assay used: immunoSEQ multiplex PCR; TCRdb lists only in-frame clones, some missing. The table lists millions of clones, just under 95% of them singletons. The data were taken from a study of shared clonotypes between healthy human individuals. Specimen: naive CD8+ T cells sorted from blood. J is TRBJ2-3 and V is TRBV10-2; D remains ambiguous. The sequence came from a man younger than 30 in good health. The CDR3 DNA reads TGCGCCAGCACGGCGGCGGCCATAGGGTGGACAGATACGCAGTATTTT. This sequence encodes CASTAAAIGWTDTQYF.